This T cell receptor (beta chain) was observed in a study of T cell repertoires in cytomegalovirus infection. About the research overall: The public TCR beta signatures pointed to both CMV infection and matching HLA type.

A remark on this clonotype: Its antigen is unknown.

TCRdb fed the reads into MiXCR, producing one record per CDR3 protein. This table has roughly 240,000 distinct CDR3 sequences, 6% to 8% appearing once. Study results and caveats: What dominated the ex vivo response were HLA-C-restricted CMV-specific TCR beta clonotypes. CMV carriers having the relevant HLA were flagged by cumulative public TCR beta family frequency.

The CDR3 consists of 16 residues. The V and J ends lost 8 bases and 6 bases respectively, with 23 bases between them. Per germline, CDR1 MNHNS and CDR2 SASEGT. This TCR was recovered from a human donor in good health (CMV status not recorded). Some clones in this sample may be carry-over from other donors' samples. The genes are TRBV6-1 and TRBJ2-1, with a possible D match to TRBD2 (6 bases). Sequenced material: PBMCs. CDR3 protein: CASGAPGAGSSNEQFF. CDR3 nucleotide sequence: TGTGCCAGCGGGGCCCCCGGGGCGGGATCGTCCAATGAGCAGTTCTTC.